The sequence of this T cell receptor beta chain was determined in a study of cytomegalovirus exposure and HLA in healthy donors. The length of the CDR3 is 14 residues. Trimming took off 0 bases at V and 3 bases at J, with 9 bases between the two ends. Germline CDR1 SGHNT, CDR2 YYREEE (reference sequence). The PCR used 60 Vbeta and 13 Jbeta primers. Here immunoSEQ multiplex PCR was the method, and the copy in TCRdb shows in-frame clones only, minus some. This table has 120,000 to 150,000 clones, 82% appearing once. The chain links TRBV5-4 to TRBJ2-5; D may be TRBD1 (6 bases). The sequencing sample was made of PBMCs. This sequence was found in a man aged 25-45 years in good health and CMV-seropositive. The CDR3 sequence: CASSLVSGEETQYF. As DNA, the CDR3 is TGTGCCAGCAGCTTGGTATCAGGGGAAGAGACCCAGTACTTC.